Below, one T cell receptor (beta chain) is given with its context. Its antigen remains unidentified. One heparinised draw of blood, averaging roughly 120 mL, came from each donor. The purity of all sorted populations exceeded 95%. The data are from a study of beta chain features in type 1 diabetes. The study, taken as a whole, reports: A greater similarity of naive, central memory and Treg TCRB repertoires was seen among patients than among healthy donors. Type 1 diabetes patients had VDJ junctions that carried fewer insertions and more deletions. All four CD4+ subsets from Type 1 diabetes patients carried moderately but significantly shorter TCRB CDR3s.

All of the isolated RNA was reverse transcribed, so expressed TCRB transcripts were sequenced. Some clones are missing from TCRdb's copy, which holds only in-frame ones; the method was immunoSEQ multiplex PCR. The repertoire includes 350,000 to 400,000 clones, 10% to 15% of them detected once, and 0.0095% to 0.012% sits in the top ten. Input material: naive CD4+ T cells from blood. The origin of this receptor is a woman between 18 and 29 years old with type 1 diabetes.

In DNA, the CDR3 is TGCGCCAGCAGCCAAGAGTGGACAGCGATTGGCTACACCTTC. Its protein is CASSQEWTAIGYTF. This chain links TRBV4-3 with TRBJ1-2; a weak D match, TRBD1 (6 bases). The V end lost 0 bases, the J end lost 7 bases, and 12 bases lay between the germline ends. This CDR3 comprises 14 residues. CDR1 is LGHNA, CDR2 YSLEER, per germline.